This T cell receptor (beta chain) was recovered during a study of blood T cell repertoires in COVID-19. Study at large: T cells, B-cell-depleted T cells, or PBMCs supplied cDNA or gDNA.

Data came from immunoSEQ multiplex PCR; TCRdb stores just in-frame clones and leaves some out. The sample has a few hundred thousand clones; approximately 88% are singletons. The ends were cut back, 1 base at V and 2 bases at J, with 13 bases in the middle. Germline CDR1 reads LNHNV; CDR2 reads YYDKDF (reference sequence). CDR3 size: 16 residues. This sequence was found in a woman in her twenties or thirties who had recovered from COVID-19. The chain combines TRBV15 with TRBJ2-3; tentative D call: TRBD1 (6 bases). The sample taken for sequencing was peripheral blood. This chain's CDR3 is CATSRGSDRYTDTQYF. CDR3 DNA sequence: TGTGCCACCAGCAGAGGTTCTGACAGGTACACAGATACGCAGTATTTT.